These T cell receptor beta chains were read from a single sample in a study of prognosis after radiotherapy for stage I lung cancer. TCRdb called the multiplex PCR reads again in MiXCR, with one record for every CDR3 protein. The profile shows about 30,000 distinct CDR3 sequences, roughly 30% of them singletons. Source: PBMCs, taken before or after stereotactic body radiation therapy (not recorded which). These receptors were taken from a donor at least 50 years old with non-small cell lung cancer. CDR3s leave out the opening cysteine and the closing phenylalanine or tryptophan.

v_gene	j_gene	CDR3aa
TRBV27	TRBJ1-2	ASSFGCSSSGYT
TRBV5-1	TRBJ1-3	ASSPQGGDTIY
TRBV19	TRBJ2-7	ASSPAGTGGRGQY
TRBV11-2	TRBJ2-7	ASSSSGGYELY
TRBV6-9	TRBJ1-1	ASSSRTGGTETF
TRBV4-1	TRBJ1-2	ASSQDRGSTNYGYT
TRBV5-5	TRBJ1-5	ASIWVGQGDQPQH
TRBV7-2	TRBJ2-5	ASSFFGQGAETQY
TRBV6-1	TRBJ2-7	AIQGQGMREQY
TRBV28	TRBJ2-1	ASRGLDLIDNEQF
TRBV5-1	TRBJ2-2	ASSPNRNTGELF
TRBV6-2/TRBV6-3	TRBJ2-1	ASSTREGASYNEQF
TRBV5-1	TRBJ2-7	ASSLLGDYEQY
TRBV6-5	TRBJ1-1	ASSYGQGFGNTEAF
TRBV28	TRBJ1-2	ASSLKRAANYGYT
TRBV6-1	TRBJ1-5	ASSVSGRERNRPQH
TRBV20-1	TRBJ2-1	SDITSGRASYNEQF
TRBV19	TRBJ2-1	ASSLRDRGRDEQF
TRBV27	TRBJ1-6	ASSLSNRQNSPLH
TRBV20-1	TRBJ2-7	SARVRGQGQIPYEQY
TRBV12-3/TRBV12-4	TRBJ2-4	ASTATTGTRNIQY
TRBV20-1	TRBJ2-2	SAMTGLNTGELF
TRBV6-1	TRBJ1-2	ASSEVGNNYGYT
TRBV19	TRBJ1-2	ASSIIGPYGYT
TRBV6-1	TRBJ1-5	ASRYQGINQPQH
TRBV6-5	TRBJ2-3	ASSLGPAGTDTQY
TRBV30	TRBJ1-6	AWTAGFALH
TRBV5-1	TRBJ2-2	ASRDGVTGELF
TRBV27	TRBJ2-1	ASRRRPRSGGSYNEQF
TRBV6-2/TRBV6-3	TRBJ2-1	ASSYRQRGGRFF
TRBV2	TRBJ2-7	ASSDPARQASYEQY
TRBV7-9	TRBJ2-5	ALSAGVRETQY
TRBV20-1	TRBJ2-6	SAEPTEPSSGANVLT
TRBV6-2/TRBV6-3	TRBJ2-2	ASSFDTGELL
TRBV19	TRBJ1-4	ASSIVQYGGKLF
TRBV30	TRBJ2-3	AERGGRTDTQY
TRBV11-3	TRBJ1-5	ASSLDPPRGSKARNSNQPQH
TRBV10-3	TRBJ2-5	AISESGGGPLETQY
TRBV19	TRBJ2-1	ASRTGGGSNEQF
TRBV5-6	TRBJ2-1	ARSFSASGNNEQF
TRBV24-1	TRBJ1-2	ATSDSRRDSYGYT
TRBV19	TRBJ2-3	ASTQGGRTDTQY
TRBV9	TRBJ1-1	ASSGAYMNTEAF
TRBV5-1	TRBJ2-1	ASSPGQSSYNEQF
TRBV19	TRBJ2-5	ASSTIRGDAQETQY
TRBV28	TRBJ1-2	ASIQSVTNNYGYT
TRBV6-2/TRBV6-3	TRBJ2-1	ASSYDGGWSEQF
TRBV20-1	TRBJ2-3	SARDPGTDTQY
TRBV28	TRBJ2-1	ASSYLVDNEQF
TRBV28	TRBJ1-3	ASSDLGQIGNTIY
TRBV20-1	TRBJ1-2	SARKPGTGFYGYT
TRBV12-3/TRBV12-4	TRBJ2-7	ASSWQSEGAHEQY